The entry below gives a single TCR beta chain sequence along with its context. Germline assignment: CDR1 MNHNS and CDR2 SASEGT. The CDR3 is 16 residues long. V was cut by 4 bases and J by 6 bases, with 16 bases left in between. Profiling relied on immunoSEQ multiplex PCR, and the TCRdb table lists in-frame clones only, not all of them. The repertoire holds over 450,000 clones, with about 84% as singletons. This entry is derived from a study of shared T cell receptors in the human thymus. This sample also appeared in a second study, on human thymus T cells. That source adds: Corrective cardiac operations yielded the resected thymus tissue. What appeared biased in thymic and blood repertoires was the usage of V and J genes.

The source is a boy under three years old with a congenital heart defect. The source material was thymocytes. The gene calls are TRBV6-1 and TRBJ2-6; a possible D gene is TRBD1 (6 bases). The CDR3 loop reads CASSGQDKKEANVLTF. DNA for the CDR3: TGTGCCAGCAGTGGACAGGACAAAAAGGAGGCCAACGTCCTGACTTTC.